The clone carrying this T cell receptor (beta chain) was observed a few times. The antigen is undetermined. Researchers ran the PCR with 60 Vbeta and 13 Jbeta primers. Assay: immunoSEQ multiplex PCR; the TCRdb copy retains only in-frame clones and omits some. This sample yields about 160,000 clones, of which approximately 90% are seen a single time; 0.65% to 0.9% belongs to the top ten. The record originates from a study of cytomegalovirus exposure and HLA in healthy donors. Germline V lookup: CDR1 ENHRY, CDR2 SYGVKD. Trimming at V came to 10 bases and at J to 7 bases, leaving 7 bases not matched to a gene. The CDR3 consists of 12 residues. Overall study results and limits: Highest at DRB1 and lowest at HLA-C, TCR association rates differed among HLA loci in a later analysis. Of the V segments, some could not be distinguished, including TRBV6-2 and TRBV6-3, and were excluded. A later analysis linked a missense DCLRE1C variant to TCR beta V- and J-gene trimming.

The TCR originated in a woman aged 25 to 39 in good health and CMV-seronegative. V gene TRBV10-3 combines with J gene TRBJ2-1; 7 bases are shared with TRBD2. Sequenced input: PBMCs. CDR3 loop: CATKPGGNEQFF. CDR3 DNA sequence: TGTGCCACCAAGCCCGGGGGGAATGAGCAGTTCTTC.